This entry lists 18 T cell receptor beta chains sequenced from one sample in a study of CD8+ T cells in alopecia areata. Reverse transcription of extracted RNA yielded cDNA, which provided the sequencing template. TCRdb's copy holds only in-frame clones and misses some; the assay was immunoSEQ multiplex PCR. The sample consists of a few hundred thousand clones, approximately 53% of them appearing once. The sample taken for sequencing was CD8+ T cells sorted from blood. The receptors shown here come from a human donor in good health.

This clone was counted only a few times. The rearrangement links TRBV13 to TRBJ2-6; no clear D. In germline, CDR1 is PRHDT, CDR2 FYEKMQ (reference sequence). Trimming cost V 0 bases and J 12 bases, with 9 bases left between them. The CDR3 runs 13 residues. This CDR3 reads CASSLGSGSVLTF. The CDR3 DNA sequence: TGTGCCAGCAGCTTAGGATCCGGAAGCGTCCTGACTTTC. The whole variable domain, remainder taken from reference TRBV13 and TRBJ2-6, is AAGVIQSPRHLIKEKRETATLKCYPIPRHDTVYWYQQGPGQDPQFLISFYEKMQSDKGSIPDRFSAQQFSDYHSELNMSSLELGDSALYFCASSLGSGSVLTFGAGSRLTVL.

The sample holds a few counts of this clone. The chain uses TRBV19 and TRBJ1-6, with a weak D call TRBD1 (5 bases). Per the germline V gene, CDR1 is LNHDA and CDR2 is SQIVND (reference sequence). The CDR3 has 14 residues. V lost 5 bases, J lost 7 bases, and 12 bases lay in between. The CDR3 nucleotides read TGTGCCAGTAGTGCCGGGACCGCGAATTCACCCCTCCACTTT. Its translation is CASSAGTANSPLHF.

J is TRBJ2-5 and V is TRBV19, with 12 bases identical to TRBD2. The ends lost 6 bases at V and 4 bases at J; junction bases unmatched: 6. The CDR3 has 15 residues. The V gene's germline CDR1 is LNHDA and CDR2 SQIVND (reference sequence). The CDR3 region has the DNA TGTGCCAGTAGCCTGACTAGCGGGGGTGGAGAGACCCAGTACTTC. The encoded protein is CASSLTSGGGETQYF.

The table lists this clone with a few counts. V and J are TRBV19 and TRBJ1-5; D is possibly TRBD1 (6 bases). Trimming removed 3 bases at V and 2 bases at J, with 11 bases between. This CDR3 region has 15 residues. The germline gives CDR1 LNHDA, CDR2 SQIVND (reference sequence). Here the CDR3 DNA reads TGTGCCAGTAGTATTTGGGACATCGGCAATCAGCCCCAGCATTTT. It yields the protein CASSIWDIGNQPQHF.

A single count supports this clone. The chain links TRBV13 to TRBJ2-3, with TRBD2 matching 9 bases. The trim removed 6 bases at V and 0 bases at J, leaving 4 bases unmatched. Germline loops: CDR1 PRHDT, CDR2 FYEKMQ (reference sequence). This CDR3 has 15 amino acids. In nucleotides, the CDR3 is TGTGCCAGCAGTGACCTAGCGGGGAGCACAGATACGCAGTATTTT. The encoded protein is CASSDLAGSTDTQYF.

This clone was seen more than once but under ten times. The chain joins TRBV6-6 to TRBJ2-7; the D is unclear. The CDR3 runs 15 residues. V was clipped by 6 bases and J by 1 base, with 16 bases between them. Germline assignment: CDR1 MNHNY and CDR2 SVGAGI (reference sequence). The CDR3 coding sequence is TGTGCCAGCAGCCTCTCTGAGACTTTTTCCTACGAGCAGTACTTC. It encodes CASSLSETFSYEQYF.

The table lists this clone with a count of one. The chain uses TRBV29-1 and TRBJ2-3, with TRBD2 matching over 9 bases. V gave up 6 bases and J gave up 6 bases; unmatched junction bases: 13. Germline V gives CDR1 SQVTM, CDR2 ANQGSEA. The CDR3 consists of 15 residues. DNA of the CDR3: TGCAGCGTCCTTCCTAGCGGGGCTAGCGTCGATACGCAGTATTTT. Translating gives CSVLPSGASVDTQYF.

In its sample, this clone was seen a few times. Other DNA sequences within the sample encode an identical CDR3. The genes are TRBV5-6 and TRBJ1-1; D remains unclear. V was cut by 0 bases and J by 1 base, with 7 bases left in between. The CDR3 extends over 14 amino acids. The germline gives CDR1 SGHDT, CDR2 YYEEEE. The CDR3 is CASSLGQPNTEAFF. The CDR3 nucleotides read TGTGCCAGCAGCTTGGGGCAGCCGAACACTGAAGCTTTCTTT.

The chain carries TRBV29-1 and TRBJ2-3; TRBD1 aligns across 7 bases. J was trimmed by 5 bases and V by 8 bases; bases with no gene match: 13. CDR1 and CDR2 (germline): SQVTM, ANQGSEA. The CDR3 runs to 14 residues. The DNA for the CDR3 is TGCAGCCTTGTGGGATACAGGGGTCGAGATACGCAGTATTTT. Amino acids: CSLVGYRGRDTQYF.

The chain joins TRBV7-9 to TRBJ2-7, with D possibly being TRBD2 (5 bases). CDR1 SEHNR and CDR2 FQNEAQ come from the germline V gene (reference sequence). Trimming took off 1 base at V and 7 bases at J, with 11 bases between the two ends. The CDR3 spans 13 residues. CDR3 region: CASSLGSGWEQYF. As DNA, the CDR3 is TGTGCCAGCAGCTTAGGATCGGGGTGGGAGCAGTACTTC. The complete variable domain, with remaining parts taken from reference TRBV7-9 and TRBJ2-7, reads DTGVSQNPRHKITKRGQNVTFRCDPISEHNRLYWYRQTLGQGPEFLTYFQNEAQLEKSRLLSDRFSAERPKGSFSTLEIQRTEQGDSAMYLCASSLGSGWEQYFGPGTRLTVT.

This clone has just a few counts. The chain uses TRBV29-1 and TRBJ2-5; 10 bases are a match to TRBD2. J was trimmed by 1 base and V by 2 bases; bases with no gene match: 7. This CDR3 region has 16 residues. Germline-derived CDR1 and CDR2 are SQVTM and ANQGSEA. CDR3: CSVERELAGSQETQYF. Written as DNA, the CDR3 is TGCAGCGTTGAAAGGGAACTAGCGGGAAGCCAAGAGACCCAGTACTTC.

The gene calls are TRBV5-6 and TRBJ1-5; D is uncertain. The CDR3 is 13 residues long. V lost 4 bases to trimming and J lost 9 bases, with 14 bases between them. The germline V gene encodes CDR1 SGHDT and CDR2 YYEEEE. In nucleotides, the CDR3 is TGTGCCAGCAGCCCAACCGCCGGATGGCCCCAGCATTTT. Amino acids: CASSPTAGWPQHF.

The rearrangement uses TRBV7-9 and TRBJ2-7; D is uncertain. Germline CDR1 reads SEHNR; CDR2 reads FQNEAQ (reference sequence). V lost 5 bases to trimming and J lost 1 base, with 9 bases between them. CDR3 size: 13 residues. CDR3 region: CASSILTSYEQYF. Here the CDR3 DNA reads TGTGCCAGCAGCATTCTCACGTCCTACGAGCAGTACTTC.

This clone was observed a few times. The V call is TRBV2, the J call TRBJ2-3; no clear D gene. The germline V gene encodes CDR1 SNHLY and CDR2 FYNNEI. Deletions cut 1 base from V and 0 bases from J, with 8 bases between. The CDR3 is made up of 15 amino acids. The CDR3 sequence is CASSEGRDSTDTQYF. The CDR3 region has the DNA TGTGCCAGCAGTGAAGGGCGCGATAGCACAGATACGCAGTATTTT.

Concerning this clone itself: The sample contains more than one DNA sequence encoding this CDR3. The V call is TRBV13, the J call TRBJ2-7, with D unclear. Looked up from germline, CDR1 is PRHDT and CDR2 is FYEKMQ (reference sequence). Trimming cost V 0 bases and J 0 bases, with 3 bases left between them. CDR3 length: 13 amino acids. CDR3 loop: CASSLGSSYEQYF. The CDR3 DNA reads TGTGCCAGCAGCTTAGGAAGCTCCTACGAGCAGTACTTC.

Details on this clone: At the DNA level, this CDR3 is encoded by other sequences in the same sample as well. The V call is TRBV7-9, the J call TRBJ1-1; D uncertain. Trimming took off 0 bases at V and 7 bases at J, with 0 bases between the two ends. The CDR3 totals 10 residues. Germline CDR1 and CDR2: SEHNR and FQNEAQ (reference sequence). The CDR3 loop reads CASSLAEAFF. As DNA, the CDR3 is TGTGCCAGCAGCTTAGCTGAAGCTTTCTTT.

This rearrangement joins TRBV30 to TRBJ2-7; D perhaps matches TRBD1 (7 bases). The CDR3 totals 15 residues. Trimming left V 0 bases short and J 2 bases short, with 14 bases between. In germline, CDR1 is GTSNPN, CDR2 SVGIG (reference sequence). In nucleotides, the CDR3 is TGTGCCTGGAGTGTGGTGGCAGGGGGGACCTACGAGCAGTACTTC. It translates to CAWSVVAGGTYEQYF.

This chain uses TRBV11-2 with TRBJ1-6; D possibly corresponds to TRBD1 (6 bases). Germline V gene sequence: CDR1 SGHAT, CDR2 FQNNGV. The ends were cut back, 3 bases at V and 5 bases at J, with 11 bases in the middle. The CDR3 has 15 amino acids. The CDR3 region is CASSLAGDDNSPLHF. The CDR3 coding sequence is TGTGCCAGCAGCTTGGCAGGGGATGATAATTCACCCCTCCACTTT.